The table lists the clone carrying this T cell receptor beta chain with a count of one. Its antigen is not identified. As for time point: baseline pretreatment blood. The sample's treatment: 15 Gy SBRT to primary tumor, nephrectomy 4 weeks later. TCRdb's copy holds only in-frame clones and misses some; the assay was immunoSEQ multiplex PCR. The sample carries 110,000 to 150,000 clones, roughly 84% recorded once. The record originates from a study of radiation and T cells in renal cell carcinoma. Study context: Nephrectomy followed 15 Gy stereotactic body radiation by 4 weeks.

Regarding the study as a whole: Top tumor clonotypes rose in blood 2 weeks post-radiation, then contracted. Baseline intratumoral clonotype presence is unknown without pretreatment biopsies.

This TCR derives from a woman between 45 and 60 years old with renal cell carcinoma. Sequencing was performed on blood, taken from a patient whose treatment included radiotherapy and nephrectomy.

In DNA form, the CDR3 reads TGTGCCAGCAGCAGGGGAGGGAGGGAGACCCAGTACTTC. It encodes CASSRGGRETQYF. The chain uses TRBV6-5 and TRBJ2-5; possibly TRBD2 for D (7 bases). Deletions cut 6 bases from V and 5 bases from J, with 13 bases between. The CDR3 runs to 13 residues. CDR1 and CDR2 from the germline V gene are MNHEY and SVGAGI.